The rows below give T cell receptor beta chains drawn from one sample of a study of cytomegalovirus exposure and HLA in healthy donors. Profiled with immunoSEQ multiplex PCR; TCRdb holds only in-frame clones, not every one. The table has about 300,000 clones, roughly 90% seen once. The sample comprised PBMCs. The receptor set was obtained from a man in his forties in good health and CMV-seropositive. Both conserved end residues are part of each CDR3. D genes are given only for firm matches. Only some rows state a clone size, as once, few, many or a class for expanded clones.

NA	NA	TRBV5-4	TRBJ1-2	TGTGCCAGCAGCCCGGACATGGGCTACTATGGCTACACCTTC	CASSPDMGYYGYTF
NA	NA	TRBV2	TRBJ1-2	TGTGCCAGCGGTACAGGAAACTATGGCTACACCTTC	CASGTGNYGYTF
TRBD1	NA	TRBV19	TRBJ2-7	TGTGCCAGTAGTTCCGGGACAGGGGGCAGGGACGAGCAGTACTTC	CASSSGTGGRDEQYF
TRBD1	NA	TRBV6-5	TRBJ2-7	TGTGCCAGCACAGGGACAGCCTACGAGCAGTACTTC	CASTGTAYEQYF
NA	NA	TRBV6-1	TRBJ1-2	TGTGCCAGCAGCACAACAGGGCTTAACTATGGCTACACCTTC	CASSTTGLNYGYTF
TRBD1	NA	TRBV10-2	TRBJ1-4	TGCGCCAGCACTCCGACAGGGGGGGGTGAAAAACTGTTTTTT	CASTPTGGGEKLFF
TRBD1	NA	TRBV5-8	TRBJ1-2	TGTGCCAGCAGCTTGGGGGCTCGGGACAGAACTCATGCTAACTATGGCTACACCTTC	CASSLGARDRTHANYGYTF
NA	NA	TRBV30	TRBJ1-3	TGTGCCTGGAGTGTAGAAAACAGGTGCTCTGGAAACACCATATATTTT	CAWSVENRCSGNTIYF
NA	NA	TRBV7-9	TRBJ2-7	TGTGCCAGCAGCTCCCCTGAGGCGGTGCCCTACGAGCAGTACTTC	CASSSPEAVPYEQYF
TRBD1	NA	TRBV6-1	TRBJ2-7	TGTGCCAGCAGTGAAGGGAGGACAGGGACCTACGAGCAGTACTTC	CASSEGRTGTYEQYF
TRBD1	NA	TRBV11-2	TRBJ1-1	TGTGCCAGCAGCTTAGATACAGGGGTCACTGAAGCTTTCTTT	CASSLDTGVTEAFF
NA	NA	TRBV6-5	TRBJ1-1	TGTGCCAGCAGCCCCCTGGACAGTAGGAACACTGAAGCTTTCTTT	CASSPLDSRNTEAFF
TRBD2	NA	TRBV7-3	TRBJ2-7	TGTGCCAGCAGCCTTTCCGGGACTAGTAGTTACGAGCAGTACTTC	CASSLSGTSSYEQYF
NA	NA	TRBV2	TRBJ2-7	TGTGCCAGCAGCGTCCGGGAGATCGCCTACGAGCAGTACTTC	CASSVREIAYEQYF
TRBD1	NA	TRBV6-4	TRBJ2-3	TGTGCCAGCAAAAGGACAGGGGGCGGATCAGATACGCAGTATTTT	CASKRTGGGSDTQYF
TRBD2	NA	TRBV4-2	TRBJ2-1	TGTGCCAGCAGCCAGGGACTAGCGGGAGGCCACATTTCCGAGCAGTTCTTC	CASSQGLAGGHISEQFF
TRBD1	few	TRBV19	TRBJ1-5	TGTGCCAGTAGTATAGCCCCACAGGGGGATCAGCCCCAGCATTTT	CASSIAPQGDQPQHF
TRBD1	NA	TRBV10-3	TRBJ1-1	TGTGCCATCAGTCCGGGACAGGGGAACACTGAAGCTTTCTTT	CAISPGQGNTEAFF
NA	NA	TRBV14	TRBJ2-7	TGTGCCAGCAGCCAAATCGGCGGGAACTTAATCGGGTACGAGCAGTACTTC	CASSQIGGNLIGYEQYF
NA	NA	TRBV9	TRBJ2-7	TGTGCCAGCAGCGCCTGGGCCACGAGCTACGAGCAGTACTTC	CASSAWATSYEQYF
NA	NA	TRBV28	TRBJ1-5	TGTGCCAGCAGTCCTCCATGGCGGTATAATCAGCCCCAGCATTTT	CASSPPWRYNQPQHF
NA	NA	TRBV18	TRBJ2-5	TGTGCCAGCTCATTACAGGGTCAGGAGACCCAGTACTTC	CASSLQGQETQYF